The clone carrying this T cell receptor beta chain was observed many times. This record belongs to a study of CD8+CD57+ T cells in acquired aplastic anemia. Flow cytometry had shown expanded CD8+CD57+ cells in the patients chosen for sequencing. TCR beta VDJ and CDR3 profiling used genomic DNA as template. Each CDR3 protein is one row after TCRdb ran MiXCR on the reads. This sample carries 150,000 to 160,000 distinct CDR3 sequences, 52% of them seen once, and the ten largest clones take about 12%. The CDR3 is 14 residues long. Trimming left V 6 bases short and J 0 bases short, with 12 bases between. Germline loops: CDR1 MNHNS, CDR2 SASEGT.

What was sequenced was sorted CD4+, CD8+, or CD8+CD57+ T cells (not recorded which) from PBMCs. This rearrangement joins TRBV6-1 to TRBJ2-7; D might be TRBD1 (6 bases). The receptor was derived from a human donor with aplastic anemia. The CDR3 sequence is CASSRRGTSYEQYF. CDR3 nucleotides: TGTGCCAGCAGCCGCAGGGGTACCTCCTACGAGCAGTACTTC.